Below, 6 T cell receptor beta chains from the same sample are listed, as sequenced in a study of shared clonotypes between healthy human individuals. Naive CD8 cells lacked CD45RO and underwent positive selection for CCR7, leaving out terminally differentiated effector memory CD45RA+ cells. Profiled with immunoSEQ multiplex PCR; TCRdb holds only in-frame clones, not every one. The sample has just over 2,000,000 clones; around 96% are singletons. The specimen sequenced was naive CD8+ T cells sorted from blood. These receptors were obtained from a man younger than 35 in good health.

This clone is a singleton in its sample. V is TRBV9 and J is TRBJ2-1; 10 bases agree with TRBD2. The junction had 11 bases not matched to a gene; V was cut back by 5 bases and J by 3 bases. Germline V gives CDR1 SGDLS, CDR2 YYNGEE. This CDR3 has 17 residues. The CDR3 reads CASSRTSGASGYNEQFF. The CDR3 nucleotides are TGTGCCAGCAGTCGGACTAGCGGCGCCAGCGGCTACAATGAGCAGTTCTTC.

The J gene is TRBJ1-6, the V gene TRBV7-8; 8 nucleotides agree with TRBD1. The CDR3 contains 18 residues. Germline CDR1 SGHVS, CDR2 FQNEAQ. V lost 7 bases and J lost 0; bases outside the gene matches: 11. The CDR3 is CASTGTGGEYSYNSPLHF. As DNA, the CDR3 is TGTGCCAGCACCGGAACAGGGGGGGAGTACTCCTATAATTCACCCCTCCACTTT.

This clone has just a few counts. Different DNA sequences within this sample yield the same CDR3. The chain links TRBV5-1 to TRBJ2-1; D gene ambiguous. Per the germline V gene, CDR1 is SGHRS and CDR2 is YFSETQ. The CDR3 extends over 13 amino acids. With 0 bases removed from V and 0 bases from J, the gap between germline ends came to 1 base. For the CDR3, the DNA is TGCGCCAGCAGCTTGGACTCCTACAATGAGCAGTTCTTC. Its translation: CASSLDSYNEQFF.

Comment on this clone: An end of the junction differs from the germline gene, which may be a read error. The chain has TRBV7-7 and TRBJ2-7; D not certain. This CDR3 has 13 amino acids. Germline CDR1 and CDR2: SSHAT and FNYEAQ (reference sequence). As DNA, the CDR3 is TGTGCTAGCAGCGAAAGGGAAACCTACGAGCAGTACTTC. It encodes CASSERETYEQYF.

The rearrangement uses TRBV7-9 and TRBJ1-6; no reliable D call. This CDR3 comprises 13 residues. Trimming took off 5 bases at V and 7 bases at J, with 9 bases between the two ends. Germline lookup yields CDR1 SEHNR and CDR2 FQNEAQ (reference sequence). Written as DNA, the CDR3 is TGTGCCAGCAGCACAGACGGAAATTCACCCCTCCACTTT. This translates into CASSTDGNSPLHF.

This rearrangement joins TRBV6-5 to TRBJ2-1, with TRBD1 as a possible D gene (5 bases). Per the germline V gene, CDR1 is MNHEY and CDR2 is SVGAGI. Trimming took off 2 bases at V and 5 bases at J, with 7 bases between the two ends. The CDR3 totals 13 residues. In DNA form, the CDR3 reads TGTGCCAGCAGTTACGACAGCGACAATGAGCAGTTCTTC. Amino acids: CASSYDSDNEQFF.